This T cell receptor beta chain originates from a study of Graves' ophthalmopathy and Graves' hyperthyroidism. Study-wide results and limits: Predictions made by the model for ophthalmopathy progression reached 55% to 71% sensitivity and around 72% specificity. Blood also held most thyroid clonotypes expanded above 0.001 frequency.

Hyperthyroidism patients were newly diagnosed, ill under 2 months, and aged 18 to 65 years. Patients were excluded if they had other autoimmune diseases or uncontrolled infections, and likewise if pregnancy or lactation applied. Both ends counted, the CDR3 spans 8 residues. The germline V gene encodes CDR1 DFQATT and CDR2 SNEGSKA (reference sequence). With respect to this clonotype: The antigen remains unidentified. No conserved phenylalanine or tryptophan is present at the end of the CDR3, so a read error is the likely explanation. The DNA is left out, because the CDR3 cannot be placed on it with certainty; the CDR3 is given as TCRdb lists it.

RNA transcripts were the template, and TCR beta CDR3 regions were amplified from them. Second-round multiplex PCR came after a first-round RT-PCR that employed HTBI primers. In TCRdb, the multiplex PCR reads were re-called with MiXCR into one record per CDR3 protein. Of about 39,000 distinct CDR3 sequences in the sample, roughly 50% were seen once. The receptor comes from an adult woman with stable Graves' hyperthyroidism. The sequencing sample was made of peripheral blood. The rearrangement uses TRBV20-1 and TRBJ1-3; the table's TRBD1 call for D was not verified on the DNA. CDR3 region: CSAYGQDT.